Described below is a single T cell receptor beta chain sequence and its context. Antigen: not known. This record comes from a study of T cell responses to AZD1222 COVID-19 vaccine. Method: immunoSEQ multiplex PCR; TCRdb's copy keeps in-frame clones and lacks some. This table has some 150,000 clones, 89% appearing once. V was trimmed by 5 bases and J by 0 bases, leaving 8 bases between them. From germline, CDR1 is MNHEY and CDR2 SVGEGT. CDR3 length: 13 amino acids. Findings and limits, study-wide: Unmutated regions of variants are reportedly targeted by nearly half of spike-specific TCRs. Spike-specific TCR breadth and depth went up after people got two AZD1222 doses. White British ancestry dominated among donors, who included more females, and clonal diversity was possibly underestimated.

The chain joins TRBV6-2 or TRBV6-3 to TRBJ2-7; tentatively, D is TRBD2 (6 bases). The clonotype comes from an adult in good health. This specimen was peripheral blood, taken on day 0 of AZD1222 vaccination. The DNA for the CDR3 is TGTGCCAGCAGTAAAGCGGGCTCCTACGAGCAGTACTTC. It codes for CASSKAGSYEQYF.